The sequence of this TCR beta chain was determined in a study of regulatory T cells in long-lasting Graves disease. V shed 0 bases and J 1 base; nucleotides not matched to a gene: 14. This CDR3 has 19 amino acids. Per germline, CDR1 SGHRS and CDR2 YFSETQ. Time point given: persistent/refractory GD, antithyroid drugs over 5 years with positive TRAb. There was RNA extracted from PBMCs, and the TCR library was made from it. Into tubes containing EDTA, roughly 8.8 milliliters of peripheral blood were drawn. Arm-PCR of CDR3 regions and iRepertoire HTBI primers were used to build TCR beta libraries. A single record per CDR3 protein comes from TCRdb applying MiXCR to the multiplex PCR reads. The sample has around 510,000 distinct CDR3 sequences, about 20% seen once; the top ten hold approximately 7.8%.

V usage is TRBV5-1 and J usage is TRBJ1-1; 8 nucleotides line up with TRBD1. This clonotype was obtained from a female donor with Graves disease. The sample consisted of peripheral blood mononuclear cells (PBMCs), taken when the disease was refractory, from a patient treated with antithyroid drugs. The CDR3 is CASSLAALRQGSGNTEAFF. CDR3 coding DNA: TGCGCCAGCAGCTTGGCAGCCCTCCGACAGGGGAGCGGGAACACTGAAGCTTTCTTT.